The 3 T cell receptor beta chains in this list originate from one sample, sequenced in a study of Ad26.COV2.S vaccination and SARS-CoV-2 variants. The table came from immunoSEQ multiplex PCR; TCRdb's copy has only in-frame clones and leaves some out. The table includes about 460,000 clones, approximately 90% detected once. Treatment denoted: over 15 received Ad26.COV2.S at low or high dose, single or two shots; several received placebo; per-sample allocation not given. Sampling was done on day 63 after the first vaccine or placebo injection. Sequenced material: peripheral blood, taken in a trial of Ad26.COV2.S vaccine versus placebo. The source of these receptors is a person aged 18-60 years who received the Ad26.COV2.S COVID-19 vaccine or a placebo.

The chain is built from TRBV3-1 (or the pseudogene TRBV3-2) and TRBJ2-7, with 9 bases matching TRBD1. This CDR3 contains 14 residues. Germline CDR1 LGHDT, CDR2 YNNKEL (reference sequence). V trimming: 1 base; J trimming: 5 bases; junction bases outside the gene matches: 3. CDR3 amino acids: CASSQGDRVNEQYF. In DNA, the CDR3 is TGTGCCAGCAGCCAAGGGGACAGGGTGAACGAGCAGTACTTC.

This sequence joins TRBV24-1 and TRBJ2-1; a possible D gene is TRBD2 (6 bases). Trimming took 4 bases from V and 0 from J, leaving 12 bases between them. This CDR3 contains 16 residues. Looked up from germline, CDR1 is KGHDR and CDR2 is SFDVKD. The CDR3 loop reads CATSEPTSHSYNEQFF. In DNA, the CDR3 is TGTGCCACCAGTGAGCCTACTAGCCACTCCTACAATGAGCAGTTCTTC.

The chain has TRBV25-1 and TRBJ2-3, with 16 nucleotides matching TRBD2. V was pared by 2 bases and J by 7 bases, with 6 bases of the junction left unmatched. CDR1 and CDR2 from the germline V gene are MGHDK and SYGVNS. The CDR3 consists of 17 residues. The CDR3 protein is CASSEPGLAGGQNTQYF. CDR3 coding DNA: TGTGCCAGCAGTGAACCGGGACTAGCGGGAGGGCAGAATACGCAGTATTTT.